Below, 21 T cell receptor beta chains from the same sample are listed, as sequenced in a study of shared clonotypes between healthy human individuals. The repertoire was sequenced with immunoSEQ multiplex PCR; TCRdb's copy has only in-frame clones and lacks some. This sample has over 2 million clones, with 85% to 95% found just once. Naivety among CD8 cells was defined by CD45RO negativity and positive CCR7 selection, thereby excluding terminally differentiated effector memory CD45RA+ cells. Sequenced sample: naive CD8+ T cells sorted from blood. The receptors here all came from a man younger than 35 in good health.

This clone was seen more than once but under ten times. This same CDR3 is encoded by further DNA sequences in the sample. The V gene is TRBV6-5, the J gene TRBJ1-5, with D unclear. Deletions cut 2 bases from V and 4 bases from J, with 6 bases between. Germline V CDR1 and CDR2: MNHEY, SVGAGI. The CDR3 sequence is 13 residues long. CDR3 amino acids: CASSYGGNQPQHF. The CDR3 coding sequence is TGTGCCAGCAGTTACGGAGGGAATCAGCCCCAGCATTTT.

This chain joins TRBV28 and TRBJ1-4; D is unclear. This CDR3 contains 18 residues. Germline CDR1 MDHEN, CDR2 SYDVKM. The ends were cut back, 5 bases at V and 6 bases at J, with 25 bases in the middle. The CDR3: CASSPLSPEQEKDEKLFF. CDR3 in DNA: TGTGCCAGCAGTCCTTTATCGCCAGAGCAAGAAAAGGATGAAAAACTGTTTTTT.

The chain joins TRBV5-4 to TRBJ2-1, with D perhaps matching TRBD2 (6 bases). Per the germline V gene, CDR1 is SGHNT and CDR2 is YYREEE (reference sequence). The CDR3 is made up of 15 amino acids. Trimming left V 4 bases short and J 5 bases short, with 16 bases between. CDR3 nucleotide sequence: TGTGCCAGCAGCGCGAAAGCGGAGGGAGACAATGAGCAGTTCTTC. This codes for CASSAKAEGDNEQFF.

Concerning this clone: Other DNA sequences of this sample code for an identical CDR3. V is TRBV7-6 and J is TRBJ2-7; D possibly matches TRBD1 or TRBD2 (7 bases each). CDR1 is SGHVS and CDR2 is FNYEAQ in the germline V gene. Trimming shortened V by 4 bases and J by 0 bases, and 13 bases separated the two germline ends. The length of the CDR3 is 15 residues. This CDR3 is CASSSRGGSSYEQYF. The CDR3 DNA sequence: TGTGCCAGCAGCTCCAGGGGGGGTAGCTCCTACGAGCAGTACTTC.

CDR3 in DNA: TGTGCCAGCAGTTTATCGACAGGGGCCAATATACCCGAGCAGTACTTC. This codes for CASSLSTGANIPEQYF. The chain links TRBV27 to TRBJ2-7; TRBD1 matches at 8 bases. V lost 0 bases to trimming and J lost 6 bases; unmatched junction nucleotides: 10. This CDR3 is built from 16 residues. Germline V lookup: CDR1 MNHEY, CDR2 SMNVEV (reference sequence).

This clone appeared a single time. The V call is TRBV27, the J call TRBJ1-6, with a weak D call TRBD1 (6 bases). The germline V gene encodes CDR1 MNHEY and CDR2 SMNVEV (reference sequence). The CDR3 is made up of 15 amino acids. V lost 5 bases and J lost 7, with 15 bases in between. The chain's CDR3 is CASSPKGQSNSPLHF. CDR3 nucleotides: TGTGCCAGCAGTCCCAAAGGACAGAGCAATTCACCCCTCCACTTT.

In nucleotides, the CDR3 is TGTGCCAGCAGCCCGGGACTAGCGGGAGTGATCTCCAATGAGCAGTTCTTC. Its protein is CASSPGLAGVISNEQFF. The chain carries TRBV5-6 and TRBJ2-1; TRBD2 matches 14 bases. Germline V gene sequence: CDR1 SGHDT, CDR2 YYEEEE. V shed 4 bases and J 6 bases; nucleotides not matched to a gene: 9. CDR3 length: 17 amino acids.

J is TRBJ2-3 and V is TRBV10-1, with TRBD2 as a possible D gene (6 bases). The V and J ends lost 5 bases and 6 bases respectively, with 21 bases between them. The V gene's germline CDR1 is WNHNN and CDR2 SYGVQD (reference sequence). CDR3 length equals 16 residues. In DNA, the CDR3 is TGCGCCAGCAGTTCTAGGATCGGGGGAGCGCGGGATACGCAGTATTTT. Translation: CASSSRIGGARDTQYF.

This clone was observed a few times. The rearrangement joins TRBV10-3 to TRBJ2-3; D gene uncertain. CDR3 size: 12 residues. With 3 bases removed from V and 4 bases from J, the gap between germline ends came to 5 bases. Germline V CDR1 and CDR2: ENHRY, SYGVKD. The CDR3 sequence is CAISDVADTQYF. CDR3 coding DNA: TGTGCCATCAGTGATGTGGCAGATACGCAGTATTTT.

The chain couples TRBV4-3 to TRBJ2-7, with TRBD2 matching over 9 bases. The CDR3 contains 15 residues. CDR1 and CDR2 (germline): LGHNA, YSLEER. Trimming took 4 bases from V and 4 from J; bases not matched to a gene: 8. The CDR3 sequence is CASSPSLAGAYEQYF. In DNA form, the CDR3 reads TGCGCCAGCAGCCCTTCATTAGCGGGAGCGTACGAGCAGTACTTC.

The chain carries TRBV4-1 and TRBJ2-7; 9 bases are a match to TRBD1. The germline gives CDR1 MGHRA, CDR2 YSYEKL. The CDR3 is made up of 15 amino acids. Trimming removed 2 bases from V and 6 bases from J; junction bases left unmatched: 8. The CDR3 nucleotides read TGCGCCAGCAGCCAATCGGGACAGGGCTATTCCGAGCAGTACTTC. It encodes CASSQSGQGYSEQYF.

The chain is built from TRBV2 and TRBJ1-5, with D maybe TRBD1 (6 bases). V was trimmed by 0 bases and J by 4 bases, leaving 25 bases between them. CDR3 length: 20 amino acids. Germline values: CDR1 SNHLY, CDR2 FYNNEI. Here the CDR3 reads CASSEAYNSGGAIGNQPQHF. CDR3 coding DNA: TGTGCCAGCAGTGAAGCGTACAACTCCGGGGGGGCTATAGGAAATCAGCCCCAGCATTTT.

In its sample, this clone was seen once. The chain links TRBV30 to TRBJ2-2; D gene uncertain. Germline assignment: CDR1 GTSNPN and CDR2 SVGIG (reference sequence). Deletions cut 4 bases from V and 4 bases from J, with 7 bases between. CDR3 length equals 12 residues. The CDR3 protein is CAWTPGTGELFF. CDR3 sequence (DNA): TGTGCCTGGACGCCCGGCACCGGGGAGCTGTTTTTT.

The V call is TRBV7-9, the J call TRBJ1-3; the D is unclear. Trimming took 10 bases from V and 1 from J, leaving 11 bases between them. Germline assignment: CDR1 SEHNR and CDR2 FQNEAQ (reference sequence). This CDR3 has 13 residues. The DNA for the CDR3 is TGTGCCATCAACAGATCTTCTGGAAACACCATATATTTT. Residues: CAINRSSGNTIYF.

This chain links TRBV14 with TRBJ2-5, with D maybe TRBD2 (5 bases). The CDR3 is made up of 15 amino acids. Trimming took off 5 bases at V and 4 bases at J, with 17 bases between the two ends. CDR1 SGHDN and CDR2 FVKESK come from the germline V gene. The chain's CDR3 is CASSNSGSDGETQYF. For the CDR3, the DNA is TGTGCCAGCAGCAATTCGGGAAGCGACGGAGAGACCCAGTACTTC.

This chain uses TRBV6-5 with TRBJ2-7; D might be TRBD1 or TRBD2, each matching 5 bases. V gave up 4 bases and J gave up 2 bases, with 12 bases separating them. The germline gives CDR1 MNHEY, CDR2 SVGAGI. This CDR3 contains 14 residues. CDR3 sequence (DNA): TGTGCCAGCAGTTCCCGGGACGGTGCCTACGAGCAGTACTTC. It yields the protein CASSSRDGAYEQYF.

CDR3 nucleotide sequence: TGTGCCAGCAGTGTGACAGGGGCGTGGGAGCAGTACTTC. Residues: CASSVTGAWEQYF. The chain has TRBV27 and TRBJ2-7; TRBD1 matches 8 bases. The CDR3 runs 13 residues. The germline V gene encodes CDR1 MNHEY and CDR2 SMNVEV (reference sequence). J gave up 7 bases and V 5 bases, and 7 bases lay outside the gene matches.

The chain uses TRBV4-1 and TRBJ2-3; D is possibly TRBD1 or TRBD2 (5 bases each). Trimming left V 0 bases short and J 0 bases short, with 13 bases between. This CDR3 has 17 residues. Germline CDR1 MGHRA, CDR2 YSYEKL. CDR3 sequence reads: CASSQDRAGSSTDTQYF. The CDR3 nucleotides are TGCGCCAGCAGCCAAGATCGGGCAGGGAGTAGCACAGATACGCAGTATTTT.

The gene calls are TRBV6-5 and TRBJ2-5; tentatively, D is TRBD1 (6 bases). Trimming took 4 bases from V and 8 from J, leaving 14 bases between them. The germline V gene encodes CDR1 MNHEY and CDR2 SVGAGI. The CDR3 totals 13 residues. As DNA, the CDR3 is TGTGCCAGCAGTTTCGCAGGGGAAGTCACCCAGTACTTC. Translating gives CASSFAGEVTQYF.

V is TRBV15 and J is TRBJ1-1, with no clear D. This CDR3 has 13 amino acids. Per germline, CDR1 LNHNV and CDR2 YYDKDF (reference sequence). Trimming removed 5 bases from V and 0 bases from J, with 7 bases in between. In DNA form, the CDR3 reads TGTGCCACCAGCGAACCCATGAACACTGAAGCTTTCTTT. Its protein product is CATSEPMNTEAFF.

V is TRBV11-2 and J is TRBJ2-7, with 7 nucleotides matching TRBD1. V trimming: 6 bases; J trimming: 4 bases; junction bases outside the gene matches: 9. The CDR3 sequence is 14 residues long. Germline CDR1 reads SGHAT; CDR2 reads FQNNGV. Here the CDR3 DNA reads TGTGCCAGCAGTCCAGGACAGGTCGGGTACGAGCAGTACTTC. Its protein product is CASSPGQVGYEQYF. The variable domain in full, with the rest retrieved from reference TRBV11-2 and TRBJ2-7, is EAGVAQSPRYKIIEKRQSVAFWCNPISGHATLYWYQQILGQGPKLLIQFQNNGVVDDSQLPKDRFSAERLKGVDSTLKIQPAKLEDSAVYLCASSPGQVGYEQYFGPGTRLTVT.